The rows below give T cell receptor beta chains drawn from one sample of a study of blood T cell repertoires in COVID-19. TCRdb's copy holds only in-frame clones and misses some; the assay was immunoSEQ multiplex PCR. Among about 100,000 clones, 86% were seen once, and the ten largest hold 7% to 7.5%. The sequencing input was peripheral blood. The source of these receptors is a man aged 60 to 69 with acute or convalescent COVID-19. Each CDR3 is given with its conserved first and last residue. D genes are given only for firm matches. A row's size may be missing; if present it is once, few, many or a size class.

V gene	J gene	D gene	clone size	CDR3 protein	CDR3 DNA
TRBV7-2	TRBJ2-7	-	-	CASALQGSYEQYF	TGTGCCAGCGCACTGCAGGGGTCCTACGAGCAGTACTTC
TRBV7-8	TRBJ2-6	-	-	CASSLARPGGANVLTF	TGTGCCAGCAGCTTAGCGCGGCCAGGGGGGGCCAACGTCCTGACTTTC
TRBV5-1	TRBJ2-3	TRBD1	-	CASSFSGTGGGDTQYF	TGCGCCAGCAGCTTTTCGGGGACAGGGGGAGGAGATACGCAGTATTTT
TRBV2	TRBJ2-6	TRBD1	-	CASRNIRGPGANVLTF	TGTGCCAGCAGGAACATAAGGGGGCCCGGGGCCAACGTCCTGACTTTC
TRBV30	TRBJ2-4	-	once	CAWEARSKNIQYF	TGTGCCTGGGAGGCGCGGTCCAAAAACATTCAGTACTTC
TRBV7-9	TRBJ1-2	-	-	CASSLATDYYGYTF	TGTGCCAGCAGCTTAGCGACGGACTACTATGGCTACACCTTC
TRBV30	TRBJ1-6	TRBD1	-	CAWSGAGGGPLHF	TGTGCCTGGAGTGGTGCAGGGGGAGGACCCCTCCACTTT
TRBV7-8	TRBJ1-5	-	-	CASSSAGRLGGHQPQHF	TGTGCCAGCAGCTCAGCGGGACGCCTCGGAGGGCATCAGCCCCAGCATTTT
TRBV29-1	TRBJ2-1	TRBD2	-	CSVEAPTSGRAPRLLF	TGCAGCGTTGAAGCCCCCACTAGCGGGAGGGCCCCACGTTTGCTCTTC
TRBV9	TRBJ1-1	-	-	CASSVVGGMNTEAFF	TGTGCCAGCAGCGTAGTGGGGGGAATGAACACTGAAGCTTTCTTT
TRBV10-1	TRBJ2-3	-	-	CASSAGRGGTDTQYF	TGCGCCAGCAGTGCTGGGAGAGGAGGCACAGATACGCAGTATTTT
TRBV5-1	TRBJ2-2	-	-	CASSFLQGNTGELFF	TGCGCCAGCAGCTTCTTACAGGGTAACACCGGGGAGCTGTTTTTT
TRBV30	TRBJ1-1	-	-	CAWNQDRGRSAEAFF	TGTGCCTGGAATCAAGACCGGGGTCGTAGCGCTGAAGCTTTCTTT
TRBV2	TRBJ2-6	TRBD2	few	CASRYGGDHSGANVLTF	TGTGCCAGCAGGTATGGGGGGGACCACTCTGGGGCCAACGTCCTGACTTTC
TRBV6-1	TRBJ1-1	-	-	CASSESRNTEAFF	TGTGCCAGCAGTGAAAGTAGAAACACTGAAGCTTTCTTT
TRBV9	TRBJ2-5	TRBD2	-	CASSSGLAFQETQYF	TGTGCCAGCAGCTCGGGACTAGCATTTCAAGAGACCCAGTACTTC
TRBV12-3/TRBV12-4	TRBJ2-7	TRBD1	-	CASSPGQGSDQYF	TGTGCCAGCAGTCCCGGACAGGGGTCCGACCAGTACTTC
TRBV19	TRBJ1-5	-	few	CASTTSNQPQHF	TGTGCCAGCACTACGTCTAATCAGCCCCAGCATTTT
TRBV30	TRBJ1-2	-	-	CAWGTGSYTF	TGTGCCTGGGGCACAGGGAGCTACACCTTC
TRBV14	TRBJ2-5	TRBD2	-	CASSPVAGGKETQYF	TGTGCCAGCAGCCCCGTTGCGGGGGGCAAAGAGACCCAGTACTTC
TRBV18	TRBJ2-7	TRBD1	once	CASSLRQGDEQYF	TGTGCCAGCTCCCTTCGACAGGGTGACGAGCAGTACTTC
TRBV6-5	TRBJ1-2	-	-	CASRLHTMGNYGYTF	TGTGCCAGCAGGCTACACACTATGGGTAACTATGGCTACACCTTC
TRBV13	TRBJ2-7	TRBD1	-	CASSRKRQGRSYEQYF	TGTGCCAGCAGCCGTAAACGACAGGGCCGCTCCTACGAGCAGTACTTC
TRBV19	TRBJ1-4	-	-	CASSILRGEKLFF	TGTGCCAGTAGTATCTTAAGAGGGGAAAAACTGTTTTTT
TRBV6-4	TRBJ1-1	-	-	CASSTGSNTEAFF	TGTGCCAGCAGCACAGGGTCTAACACTGAAGCTTTCTTT
TRBV30	TRBJ1-1	-	-	CAWGKRGGEAFF	TGTGCCTGGGGGAAGCGGGGCGGTGAAGCTTTCTTT
TRBV4-1	TRBJ2-1	-	few	CASSPPLDRNEQFF	TGCGCCAGCAGCCCTCCCCTAGATCGAAATGAGCAGTTCTTC
TRBV6-5	TRBJ2-7	-	few	CASRPTATYEQYF	TGTGCCAGCAGGCCGACAGCTACCTACGAGCAGTACTTC
TRBV7-9	TRBJ2-1	TRBD2	-	CASSFSRTSGYNEQFF	TGTGCCAGCAGCTTCTCCAGGACTAGCGGCTACAATGAGCAGTTCTTC